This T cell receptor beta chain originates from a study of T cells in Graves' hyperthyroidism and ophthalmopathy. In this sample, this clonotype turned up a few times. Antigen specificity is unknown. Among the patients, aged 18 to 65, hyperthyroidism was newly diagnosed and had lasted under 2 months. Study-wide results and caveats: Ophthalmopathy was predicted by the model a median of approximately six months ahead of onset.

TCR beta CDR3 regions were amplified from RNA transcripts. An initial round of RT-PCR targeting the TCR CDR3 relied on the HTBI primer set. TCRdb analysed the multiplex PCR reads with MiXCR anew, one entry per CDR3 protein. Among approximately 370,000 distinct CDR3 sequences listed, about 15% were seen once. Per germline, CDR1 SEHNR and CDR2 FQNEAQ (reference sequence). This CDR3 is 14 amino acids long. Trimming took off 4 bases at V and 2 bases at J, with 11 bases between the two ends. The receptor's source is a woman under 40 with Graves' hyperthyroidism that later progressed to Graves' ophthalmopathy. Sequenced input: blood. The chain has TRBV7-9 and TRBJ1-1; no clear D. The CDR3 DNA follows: TGTGCCAGCAGCTATGGCCCAAAAAACACTGAAGCTTTCTTT. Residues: CASSYGPKNTEAFF.